The subject of this entry is one TCR beta chain. Its antigen is unknown. Profiled with immunoSEQ multiplex PCR; TCRdb holds only in-frame clones, not every one. This table holds 60,000 to 95,000 clones, 85% found once. The data were obtained in a study of OX40 agonist ivuxolimab in advanced cancers. The CDR3 consists of 16 residues. Per the germline V gene, CDR1 is SEHNR and CDR2 is FQNEAQ (reference sequence). V was clipped by 0 bases and J by 1 base, with 12 bases between them. Broader study findings: Partial responders at 0.1-3.0 mg/kg showed near-lowest clonal expansion. Relative to CD4+, CD8+ T cells held more expanded clones on average. Both blood CD4+ and CD8+ T cells showed clonal growth by week 6 at 0.1 to 3.0 mg/kg.

Autoimmune disease history or systemic immunosuppression led to patient exclusion. The starting material was CD4+ or CD8+ T cells sorted from blood, obtained in a trial of the OX40 agonist ivuxolimab. This receptor was identified in an adult with an advanced solid tumor such as melanoma, head and neck, liver or kidney cancer. V is TRBV7-9 and J is TRBJ1-1, with a tentative D call TRBD1 (5 bases). In nucleotides, the CDR3 is TGTGCCAGCAGCTTAGCGCTCGCAGGGTCGAACACTGAAGCTTTCTTT. It is translated as CASSLALAGSNTEAFF.